This record covers a single T cell receptor beta chain. It lacks a known antigen. Per-base qualities were not stored, and no clone one base away is much larger. The data originate from a study of blood T cell repertoires in COVID-19 (dated by TCRdb to about 2020). Concerning the study at large: Samples covering the acute and convalescent phases of COVID-19 were provided by collaborators in the United States, Italy and Spain. The repertoires were released in a freely available public database intended as a resource for research on the immune response to SARS-CoV-2. The samples were drawn from the first 160 participants of the ongoing ImmuneRACE study and from some 1,300 subjects provided by 6 global collaborators. Where HLA class I and class II types were available, the types were taken from metadata supplied by the sample provider, not from assay-based typing. The dataset comprised deeply sampled blood TCRbeta repertoires from subjects exposed to, actively infected with, or recovered from COVID-19. The sample metadata nearly always contained a de-identified subject ID, COVID-19 status, age in years and sex. The material from the prospective study consisted of cDNA or gDNA derived from T cells, B-cell-depleted T cells, or PBMCs. Results the study describes overall, beyond this receptor: How much clinical and demographic metadata was included differed by source and by participant, and the metadata was provided uncurated.

Collaborating institutions collected whole blood in K2EDTA tubes following their own protocols. For TCRbeta analysis, collaborator samples were shipped as frozen whole blood, as isolated PBMCs, or as DNA extracted from either sample type. TCRbeta CDR3 regions were amplified from genomic DNA by means of the immunoSEQ Assay, a bias-controlled multiplex PCR. Turning to the authors' computational methods: The number of nucleated cells in each sample was estimated by amplification of reference gene primers within the assay. To quantify the absolute abundance of each unique TCRbeta CDR3 rearrangement, sequence reads were collapsed and filtered. For each sample, productive Simpson clonality was calculated by taking the square root of Simpson's diversity index across productive rearrangements. TCRdb stores this immuneACCESS table with in-frame sequences only. Part of the clones is absent; in the studies checked, under half of the shortfall reflects unresolved V genes, and no reason is known for the rest. D and trimming come from the DNA, and the V and J calls and clone size come from that table. The sample table records some 340,000 clones; 85% of these occur just once. More than 3% of the sample is in the top ten clones.

Sample: peripheral blood. This TCR came from a woman aged 18-29 years with acute or convalescent COVID-19.

The nucleotide sequence is TGTGCCAGCAGCCAAGAACTCGGGACCTACAATGAGCAGTTCTTC. Its protein product is CASSQELGTYNEQFF. The rearranged chain carries TRBV3-1 (or the pseudogene TRBV3-2) and TRBJ2-1; TRBD2 is a weak D gene call, 5 bases matching. Sequences LGHDT (CDR1) and YNNKEL (CDR2) are obtained from the germline V gene (reference sequence). Trimming removed 0 bases from V and 2 bases from J, leaving 8 bases between the germline ends. The CDR3 holds 15 amino acids from the cysteine to the phenylalanine. The DNA shown is the 45-base CDR3, in frame from base 1.